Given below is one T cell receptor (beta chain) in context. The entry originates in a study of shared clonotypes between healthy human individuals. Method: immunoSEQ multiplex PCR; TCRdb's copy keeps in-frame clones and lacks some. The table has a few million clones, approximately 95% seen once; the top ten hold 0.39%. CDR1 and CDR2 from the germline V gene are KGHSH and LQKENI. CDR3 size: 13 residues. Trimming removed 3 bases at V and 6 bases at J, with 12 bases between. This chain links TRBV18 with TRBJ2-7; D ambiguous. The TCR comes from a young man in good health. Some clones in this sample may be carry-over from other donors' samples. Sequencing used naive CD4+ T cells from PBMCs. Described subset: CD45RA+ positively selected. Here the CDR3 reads CASSPTPGSEQYF. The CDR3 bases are TGTGCCAGCTCACCTACTCCAGGCTCCGAGCAGTACTTC.